Detailed here is one TCR beta chain. Its antigen is still unknown. The junction departs from the called germline gene at one end, perhaps through a read error. Three rounds of nested PCR, following a modified ARM-PCR protocol, produced the TCRbeta library. Each CDR3 protein is one row after TCRdb ran MiXCR on the multiplex PCR reads. The repertoire holds under 95,000 distinct CDR3 sequences, with around 65% as singletons. This CDR3 spans 13 amino acids. CDR1 is SGHNT and CDR2 is YENEEA in the germline V gene. This sample is drawn from a study of tumor and adjacent non-tumor tissue in lung cancer. RNA was extracted from bulk tissue without any cell sorting. Study-wide points: In normal lung, the top 100 clones were significantly more dominant than in tumor.

The chain uses TRBV11-3 and TRBJ2-5; a weak D match, TRBD2 (5 bases). This clonotype originated in a man between 70 and 80 years old with non-small cell lung cancer. What was sequenced was lung tumor tissue. The CDR3 sequence is CASSPSLGEAQYF. CDR3 nucleotide sequence: TGTGCCAGCAGTCCAAGCTTGGGAGAGGCCCAGTACTTC.